This TCR beta chain appears in the sequencing data of a study of T cell repertoires in ileal Crohn's disease. Whole-study context: About half of patients got postoperative therapy: 11 thiopurines, fewer than 20 anti-TNF.

The study's findings and limits: Mucosal expansions were suggested to be mainly CD8 T cells. Every patient over 26.8% clonality showed endoscopic recurrence.

Sequencing used immunoSEQ multiplex PCR; TCRdb keeps in-frame clones, though not all of them. The sample shows approximately 15,000 clones, just over 70% of them seen only once. V lost 5 bases, J lost 11 bases, and 11 bases stayed unmatched. This CDR3 contains 14 residues. Germline CDR1 SGHTA, CDR2 FQGNSA. The table lists this clone with a few counts. Its target is unknown. Sequencing used ileal tissue. The chain employs TRBV7-2 and TRBJ2-5; 10 bases align to TRBD1. This receptor was obtained from an adult with Crohn's disease. CDR3 region: CASSDGTGEGGQYF. The CDR3 nucleotides are TGTGCCAGCAGCGACGGGACAGGGGAGGGTGGACAGTACTTC.